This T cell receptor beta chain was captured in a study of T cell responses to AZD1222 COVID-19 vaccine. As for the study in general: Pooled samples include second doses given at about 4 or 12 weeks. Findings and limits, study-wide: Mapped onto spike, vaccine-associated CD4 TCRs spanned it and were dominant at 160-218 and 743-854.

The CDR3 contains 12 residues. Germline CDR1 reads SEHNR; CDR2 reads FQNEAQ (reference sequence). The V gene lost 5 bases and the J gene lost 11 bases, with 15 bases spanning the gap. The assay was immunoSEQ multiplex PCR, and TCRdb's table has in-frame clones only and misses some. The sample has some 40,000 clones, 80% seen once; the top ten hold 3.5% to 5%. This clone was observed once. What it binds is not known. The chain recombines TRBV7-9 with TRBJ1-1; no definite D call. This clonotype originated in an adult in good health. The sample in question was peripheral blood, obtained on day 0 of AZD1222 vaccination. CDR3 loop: CASSAQKGTAFF. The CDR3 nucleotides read TGTGCCAGCAGCGCGCAAAAGGGAACGGCTTTCTTT.